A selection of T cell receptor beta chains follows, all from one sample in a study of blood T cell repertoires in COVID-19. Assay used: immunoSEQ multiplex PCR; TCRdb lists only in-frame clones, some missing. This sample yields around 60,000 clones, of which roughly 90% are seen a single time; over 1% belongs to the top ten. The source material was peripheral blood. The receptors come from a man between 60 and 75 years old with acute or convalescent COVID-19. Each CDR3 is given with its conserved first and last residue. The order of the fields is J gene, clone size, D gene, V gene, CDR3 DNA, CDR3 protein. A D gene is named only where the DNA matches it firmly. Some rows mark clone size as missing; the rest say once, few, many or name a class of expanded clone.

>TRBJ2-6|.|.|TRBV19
TGTGCCAGTAGTATTACAGGGACTGGGGCCAACGTCCTGACTTTC
CASSITGTGANVLTF
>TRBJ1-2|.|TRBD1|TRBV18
TGTGCCAGCCATCCGGGACAGTCCTATGGCTACACCTTC
CASHPGQSYGYTF
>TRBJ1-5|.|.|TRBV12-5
TGTGCTAGTGGTTTGGTACTTCAGGGCGGTAGCAATCAGCCCCAGCATTTT
CASGLVLQGGSNQPQHF
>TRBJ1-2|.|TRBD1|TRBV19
TGTGCCAGCGTGGGGGACAGGCATGGCTACACCTTC
CASVGDRHGYTF
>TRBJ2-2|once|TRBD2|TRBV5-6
TGTGCCAGCAGCTCGACGGGGGGGCCTCATATTACCAGGGAGCTGTTTTTT
CASSSTGGPHITRELFF
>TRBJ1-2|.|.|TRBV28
TGTGCCAGCAGCTATCCTGACAGAAACTATGGCTACACCTTC
CASSYPDRNYGYTF
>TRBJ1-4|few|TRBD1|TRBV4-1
TGCGCCAGCAGCCATCTCGGACAGGGGGCAGAAAAACTGTTTTTT
CASSHLGQGAEKLFF
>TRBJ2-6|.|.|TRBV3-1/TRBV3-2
TGTGCCAGCAGCCAAGCGAGTCCGGGGGCTGGGGCCAACGTCCTGACTTTC
CASSQASPGAGANVLTF
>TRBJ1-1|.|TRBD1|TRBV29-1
TGCAGCGTTTATAGGGGGCCCAACACTGAAGCTTTCTTT
CSVYRGPNTEAFF
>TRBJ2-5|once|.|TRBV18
TGTGCCAGCTCACTGGACGGGACATGGGCCCAGTACTTC
CASSLDGTWAQYF
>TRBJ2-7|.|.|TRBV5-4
TGTGCCAGCAGCGAGGGGGCCAGTGGCGGGGGGAAAGCCTACGAGCAGTACTTC
CASSEGASGGGKAYEQYF
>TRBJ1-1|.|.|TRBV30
TGTGCCTGGAGTGTACTGTTGGGAGATACTGAAGCTTTCTTT
CAWSVLLGDTEAFF
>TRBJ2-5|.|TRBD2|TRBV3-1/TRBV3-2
TGTGCCAGCAGACCCAGCGGACTAGCGGGGGAGACCCAGTACTTC
CASRPSGLAGETQYF
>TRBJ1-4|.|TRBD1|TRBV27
TGTGCCAGCAGTTCAAGATGGGACAGGGGGAATGAAAAACTGTTTTTT
CASSSRWDRGNEKLFF
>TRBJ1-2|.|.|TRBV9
TGTGCCAGCAGCGTAGAAGATAGGGGCTATGGCTACACCTTC
CASSVEDRGYGYTF
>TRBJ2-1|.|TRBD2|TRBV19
TGTGCCAGTATGAAGCGGGGGGGCTACAATGAGCAGTTCTTC
CASMKRGGYNEQFF
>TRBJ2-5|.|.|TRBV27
TGTGCCAGCAGTTCGGGGTGGGAGACCCAGTACTTC
CASSSGWETQYF
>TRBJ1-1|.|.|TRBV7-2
TGTGCCAGCAGCCTCCGGCCGGGCACTGAAGCTTTCTTT
CASSLRPGTEAFF
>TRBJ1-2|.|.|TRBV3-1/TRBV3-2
TGTGCCAGCAGCCAAGTCCCACAGGGCTCGGGCGGCTACACCTTC
CASSQVPQGSGGYTF
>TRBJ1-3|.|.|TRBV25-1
TGTGCCAGCAGGGAGACAGCCACTGGAAACACCATATATTTT
CASRETATGNTIYF
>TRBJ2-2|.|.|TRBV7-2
TGTGCCAGCAGCTCGTCCGGGGGGCTCGGGGAGCTGTTTTTT
CASSSSGGLGELFF
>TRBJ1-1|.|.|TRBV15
TGTGCCACCAATTCTTTTGGGCAGGGGCTCACTGAAGCTTTCTTT
CATNSFGQGLTEAFF
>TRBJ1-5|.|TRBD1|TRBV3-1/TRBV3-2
TGTGCCAGCAGCCTGGGACAGGGGTATCAGCCCCAGCATTTT
CASSLGQGYQPQHF
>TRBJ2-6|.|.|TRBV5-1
TGCGCCAGCAGCCCTAGGCCGGCCCAAACTTCTGGGGCCAACGTCCTGACTTTC
CASSPRPAQTSGANVLTF
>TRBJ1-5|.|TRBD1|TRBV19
TGTGCCAGGAGGATCGGCACAGGGGTTTATAGCAATCAGCCCCAGCATTTT
CARRIGTGVYSNQPQHF
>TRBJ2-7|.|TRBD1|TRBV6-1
TGTGCCAGCAGTGAAGTAGGGGACAGCTCCTACGAGCAGTACTTC
CASSEVGDSSYEQYF
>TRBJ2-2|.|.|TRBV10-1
TGCGCCAGCAGACAGGGAACCAACACCGGGGAGCTGTTTTTT
CASRQGTNTGELFF
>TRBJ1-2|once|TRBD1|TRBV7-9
TGTGCCAGCAGCCCGGGGACAGGGGAAGATGGCTACACCTTC
CASSPGTGEDGYTF
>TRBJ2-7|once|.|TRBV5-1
TGCGCCAGCAGGTTCGGGCGCGGGACAGCCACTTACGAGCAGTACTTC
CASRFGRGTATYEQYF
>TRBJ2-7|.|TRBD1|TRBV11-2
TGTGCCAGCAGCCCCAGACTACAGGGGAACGGCGAGCAGTACTTC
CASSPRLQGNGEQYF
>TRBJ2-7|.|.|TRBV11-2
TGTGCCAGCAGCTTAGCAAACTACGAGCAGTACTTC
CASSLANYEQYF
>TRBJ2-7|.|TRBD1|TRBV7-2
TGTGCCAGCAGCTTTAGGACAGGGATCTCCTACGAGCAGTACTTC
CASSFRTGISYEQYF
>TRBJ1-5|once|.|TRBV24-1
TGTGCCACCAGTGACCCCGACAGGTCCAATCAGCCCCAGCATTTT
CATSDPDRSNQPQHF
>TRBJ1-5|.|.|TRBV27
TGTGCCAGCAGTGGAGCCGGCCAGCCCCAGCATTTT
CASSGAGQPQHF
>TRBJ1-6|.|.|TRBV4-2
TGTGCCAGCAGCCAACTGGGTCAGGGTGATTCACCCCTCCACTTT
CASSQLGQGDSPLHF
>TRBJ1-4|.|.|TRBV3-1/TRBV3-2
TGTGCCAGCGCCGAGACAGCAACTAACGAAAAACTGTTTTTT
CASAETATNEKLFF
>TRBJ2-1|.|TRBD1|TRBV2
TGTGCTTACAGGGGGTCCTCCTACAATGAGCAGTTCTTC
CAYRGSSYNEQFF
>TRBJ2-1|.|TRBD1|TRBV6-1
TGTGCCAGCAGTGAAGCGGGCTTAAGACAGGGGGCCTACAATGAGCAGTTCTTC
CASSEAGLRQGAYNEQFF
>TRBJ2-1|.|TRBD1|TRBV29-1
TGCAGCGTAGGACTCATGACAGGGATCAATGAGCAGTTCTTC
CSVGLMTGINEQFF
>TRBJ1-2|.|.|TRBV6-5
TGTGCCAGCAGCACAGGGTGGGGCTACACCTTC
CASSTGWGYTF
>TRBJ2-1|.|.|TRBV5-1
TGCGCCAGCAGCTTGGCCCCAACGAGCTCCTACAATGAGCAGTTCTTC
CASSLAPTSSYNEQFF
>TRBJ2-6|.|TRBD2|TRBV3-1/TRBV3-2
TGTGCCAGCAGCCCTTGGACTAGCGGGGGGGCCTCAGGGGCCAACGTCCTGACTTTC
CASSPWTSGGASGANVLTF
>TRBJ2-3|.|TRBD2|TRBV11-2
TGTGCCAGCAGACTAACTAGCGGGGCAGATACGCAGTATTTT
CASRLTSGADTQYF
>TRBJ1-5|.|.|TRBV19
TGTGCCAGTAGTATAGGAACGGGTAGCAATCAGCCCCAGCATTTT
CASSIGTGSNQPQHF
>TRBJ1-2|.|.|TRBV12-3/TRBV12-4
TGTGCCAGCAGAGGTGACACTAACTATGGCTACACCTTC
CASRGDTNYGYTF